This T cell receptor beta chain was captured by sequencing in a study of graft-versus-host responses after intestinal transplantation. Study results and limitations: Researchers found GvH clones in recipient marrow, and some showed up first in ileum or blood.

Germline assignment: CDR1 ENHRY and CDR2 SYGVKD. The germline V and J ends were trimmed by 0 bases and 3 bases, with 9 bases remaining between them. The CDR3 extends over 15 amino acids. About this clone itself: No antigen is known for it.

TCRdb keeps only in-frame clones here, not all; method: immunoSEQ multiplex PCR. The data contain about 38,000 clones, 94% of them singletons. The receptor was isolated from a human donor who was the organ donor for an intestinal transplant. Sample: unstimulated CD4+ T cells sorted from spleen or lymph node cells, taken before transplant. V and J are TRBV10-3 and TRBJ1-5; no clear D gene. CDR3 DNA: TGTGCCATCAGTGAGTCGATAGGACTCAATCAGCCCCAGCATTTT. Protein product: CAISESIGLNQPQHF.